The text below deals with one TCR beta chain. Its antigen remains unknown. Generated by immunoSEQ multiplex PCR, the TCRdb table keeps only in-frame clones and is missing some. The data contain some 67,000 clones, roughly 88% of them seen just once; the ten biggest clones take up over 0.55%. Germline V gives CDR1 PRHDT, CDR2 FYEKMQ (reference sequence). The CDR3 is 14 amino acids. Trimming took off 4 bases at V and 9 bases at J, with 13 bases between the two ends. This sample was taken from a study of OX40 agonist ivuxolimab in advanced cancers. Study results and caveats: The 0.1-3.0 mg/kg partial responders had among the lowest clonal expansion.

The source material was CD4+ or CD8+ T cells sorted from blood, sampled in a trial of the OX40 agonist ivuxolimab. This clonotype was sampled from an adult with an advanced solid tumor such as melanoma, head and neck, liver or kidney cancer. The chain is built from TRBV13 and TRBJ1-6; D is unclear. The CDR3 bases are TGTGCCAGCAGCTCCCCAACATTGGGTTCACCCCTCCACTTT. Translated, it gives CASSSPTLGSPLHF.